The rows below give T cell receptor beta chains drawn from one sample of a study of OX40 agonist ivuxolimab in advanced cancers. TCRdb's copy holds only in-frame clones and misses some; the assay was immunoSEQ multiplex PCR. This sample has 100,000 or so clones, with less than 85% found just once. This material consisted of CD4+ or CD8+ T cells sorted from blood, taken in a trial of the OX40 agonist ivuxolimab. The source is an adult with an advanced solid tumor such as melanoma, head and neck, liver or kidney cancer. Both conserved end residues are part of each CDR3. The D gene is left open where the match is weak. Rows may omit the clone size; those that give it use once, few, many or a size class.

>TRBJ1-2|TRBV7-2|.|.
TGTGCCAGCAGCTTTTTGGGCAGGGTCACGCCTGACGGCTACACCTTC
CASSFLGRVTPDGYTF
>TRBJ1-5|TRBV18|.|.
TGTGCCAGCTCACCACGGCCGCATCAGCCCCAGCATTTT
CASSPRPHQPQHF
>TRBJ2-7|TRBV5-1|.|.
TGCGCCAGCAGCTTGAATCTAGGGGCCTACGAGCAGTACTTC
CASSLNLGAYEQYF
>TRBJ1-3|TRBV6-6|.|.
TGTGCCAGCAGTAATGGGCCAGGGGTTGGAAACACCATATATTTT
CASSNGPGVGNTIYF
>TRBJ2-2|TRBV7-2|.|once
TGTGCCAGCAAGGCCCAGCCGGGGACCGGGGAGCTGTTTTTT
CASKAQPGTGELFF
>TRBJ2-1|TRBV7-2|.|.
TGTGCCAGCAGCTTGGCTAGTAATGAGCAGTTCTTC
CASSLASNEQFF
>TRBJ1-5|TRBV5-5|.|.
TGTGCCAGCAGCTTGGGAACAGCCTTCGAGCCCCAGCATTTT
CASSLGTAFEPQHF
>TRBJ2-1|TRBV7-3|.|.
TGTGCCAGCAGCTTAAGCACAGGATACAATGAGCAGTTCTTC
CASSLSTGYNEQFF
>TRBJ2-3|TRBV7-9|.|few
TGTGCCAGCAGCGGATACCAGGGTACCAGGGAGGCAGATACGCAGTATTTT
CASSGYQGTREADTQYF
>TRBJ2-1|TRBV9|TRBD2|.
TGTGCCAGCAGCGTAGTAGCGGGAGGTCTAAATGAGCAGTTCTTC
CASSVVAGGLNEQFF
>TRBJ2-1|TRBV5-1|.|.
TGCGCCAGCAGCTTGGCTGGGGGGCGCGATGAGCAGTTCTTC
CASSLAGGRDEQFF
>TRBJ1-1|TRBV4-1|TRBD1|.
TGCGCCAGCAGCCTTTTGGACAGGGAGGGGGTTGAAGCTTTCTTT
CASSLLDREGVEAFF
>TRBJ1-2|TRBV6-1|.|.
TGTGCCAGCCACAGGGTATCGGATGGCTACACCTTC
CASHRVSDGYTF
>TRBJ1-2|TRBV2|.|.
TGTGCCAGTAGACAGTGGAGACTTTATGGCTACACCTTC
CASRQWRLYGYTF
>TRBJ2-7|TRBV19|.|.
TGTGCCAGTAGTACCGGGACGGCTGGATCGGGGGAGCAGTACTTC
CASSTGTAGSGEQYF
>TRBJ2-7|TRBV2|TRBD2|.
TGTGCCAGCAGTCCTCTAGCGGAGACCTACGAGCAGTACTTC
CASSPLAETYEQYF
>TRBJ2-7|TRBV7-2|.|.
TGTGCCAGCAGCCAGCGGGACATCAACGAGCAGTACTTC
CASSQRDINEQYF
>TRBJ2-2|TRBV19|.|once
TGTGCCAGTAGTATAGACCGAAACACCGGGGAGCTGTTTTTT
CASSIDRNTGELFF
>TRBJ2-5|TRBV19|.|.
TGTGCCAGTAGTATAGGTGGGACATCAGGAGAGACCCAGTACTTC
CASSIGGTSGETQYF
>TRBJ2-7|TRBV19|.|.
TGTGCCACCTCGGGCACCAAGGGGGTTTACGAGCAGTACTTC
CATSGTKGVYEQYF
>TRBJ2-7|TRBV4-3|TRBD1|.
TGCGCCAGCAGCCCCAGCCTCAGGGACAGGGGAGTCTACGAGCAGTACTTC
CASSPSLRDRGVYEQYF
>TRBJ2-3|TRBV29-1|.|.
TGCAGCGTTCATGACTGGGGTACAGATACGCAGTATTTT
CSVHDWGTDTQYF
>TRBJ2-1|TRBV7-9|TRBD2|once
TGTGCCAGCAGCAATAGCGGGAGGGTCAATGAGCAGTTCTTC
CASSNSGRVNEQFF
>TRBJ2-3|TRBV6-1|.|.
TGTGCCAGCAGTGCTTCCCGGGCGGATACGCAGTATTTT
CASSASRADTQYF
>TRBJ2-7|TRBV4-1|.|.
TGCGCCAGCAGCCAAGAAGGGAACTACGAGCAGTACTTC
CASSQEGNYEQYF
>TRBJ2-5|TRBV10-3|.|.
TGTGCCATCAGTCCCTTGGCGGGAAGGGAGACCCAGTACTTC
CAISPLAGRETQYF
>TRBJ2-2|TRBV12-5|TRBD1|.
TGTGCTAGCAAGGACAGGGCGGATAACGGGGAGCTGTTTTTT
CASKDRADNGELFF
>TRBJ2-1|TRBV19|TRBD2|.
TGTGCCAGTAAGGGTAGCGGGAGTTTCAATGAGCAGTTCTTC
CASKGSGSFNEQFF
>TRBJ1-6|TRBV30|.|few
TGTGCCTACCAACAGGACGCCTATAATTCACCCCTCCACTTT
CAYQQDAYNSPLHF
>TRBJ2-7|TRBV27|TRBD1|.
TGTGCCAGCAGTTCCTATAAGACAGGGGGGGTTCCCTACGAGCAGTACTTC
CASSSYKTGGVPYEQYF
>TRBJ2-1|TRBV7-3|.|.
TGTGCCAGCAGCCCCCGCCAGCGGTCCTACAATGAGCAGTTCTTC
CASSPRQRSYNEQFF
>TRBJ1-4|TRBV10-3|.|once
TGTGCCATCAGTGAGTCGAAAGGGGGAGGGGAAAAACTGTTTTTT
CAISESKGGGEKLFF
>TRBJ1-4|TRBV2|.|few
TGTGCCAGCGGGGAACAGGGAACGGTTGGCGAAAAACTGTTTTTT
CASGEQGTVGEKLFF
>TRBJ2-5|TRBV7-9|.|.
TGTGCCAGCAGCCAAAGGACTTTGACGTACACCCAAGAGACCCAGTACTTC
CASSQRTLTYTQETQYF
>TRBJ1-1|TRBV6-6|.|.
TGTGCCAGCAGTTACCTAGAGCTGAACACTGAAGCTTTCTTT
CASSYLELNTEAFF
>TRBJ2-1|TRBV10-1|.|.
TGCGCCAGTGGACCCGGCCGACTAGGGTCCGGTGAGCAGTTCTTC
CASGPGRLGSGEQFF
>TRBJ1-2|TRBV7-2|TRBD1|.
TGTGCCAGCGGGTTACCAGGGGGCCCCGGGGGCTACACCTTC
CASGLPGGPGGYTF
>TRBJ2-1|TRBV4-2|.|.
TGTGCCAGCAGCGTCGGGAGCCGGGGGGAGCAGTTCTTC
CASSVGSRGEQFF
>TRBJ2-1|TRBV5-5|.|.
TGTGCCAGCAGCTTGAGCAGGGCCAATGAGCAGTTCTTC
CASSLSRANEQFF
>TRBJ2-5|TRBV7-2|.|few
TGTGCCAGCAGCTTAGTAGCGGACCTAGGGTGGGAGACCCAGTACTTC
CASSLVADLGWETQYF
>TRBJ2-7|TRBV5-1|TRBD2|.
TGCGCCAGCAGCTTGTGGGCCACTGGCGGGGGGAGCGAGCAGTACTTC
CASSLWATGGGSEQYF